Below, 16 T cell receptor beta chains from the same sample are listed, as sequenced in a study of human T cells and chemical hapten exposure. Via MiXCR, TCRdb re-called the RACE reads, giving one row per CDR3 protein. The data show roughly 100,000 distinct CDR3 sequences, roughly a tenth seen once. Regarding time point: pre-sensitization, week 0. Treatment in this sample: therapeutic diphenylcyclopropenone sensitization with weekly scalp DPC. The sample was whole blood, taken in connection with sensitization to the hapten diphenylcyclopropenone (DPC). The receptors originated from a woman aged 60-75 years with alopecia areata. Some clones in this sample may be carry-over from other donors' samples.

Ten or more counts support this clonotype. The V and J genes are TRBV5-1 and TRBJ2-6, with unresolved D. Germline values: CDR1 SGHRS, CDR2 YFSETQ. Deletions cut 0 bases from V and 3 bases from J, with 4 bases between. The CDR3 runs to 14 residues. The CDR3 region has the DNA TGCGCCAGCAGCTTGGTCGATGGGGCCAACGTCCTGACTTTC. Amino acid sequence: CASSLVDGANVLTF.

Only one count was recorded for this clonotype. V is TRBV30 and J is TRBJ2-7; D uncertain. The CDR3 is 14 amino acids. Between the trimmed V and J ends, which lost 0 bases and 1 base, there was a span of 10 bases. CDR1 GTSNPN and CDR2 SVGIG come from the germline V gene (reference sequence). CDR3: CAWSVPGASYEQYF. The CDR3 region has the DNA TGTGCCTGGAGTGTACCCGGAGCTTCCTACGAGCAGTACTTC.

Many counts were recorded for this clonotype. V is TRBV20-1 and J is TRBJ2-1; D gene uncertain. CDR3 length equals 15 residues. V was shortened by 6 bases and J by 1 base, with 16 bases between the two germline ends. Germline V lookup: CDR1 DFQATT, CDR2 SNEGSKA (reference sequence). The CDR3 is CSARPDSGSYNEQFF. The CDR3 DNA reads TGCAGTGCGAGACCAGATTCTGGTTCCTACAATGAGCAGTTCTTC.

The chain has TRBV20-1 and TRBJ2-7; TRBD2 matches 7 bases. This CDR3 region has 15 residues. Per the germline V gene, CDR1 is DFQATT and CDR2 is SNEGSKA (reference sequence). V lost 0 bases to trimming and J lost 1 base; unmatched junction nucleotides: 6. The DNA for the CDR3 is TGCAGTGCTAGAGATGTCGAGCGGGATTCCTACGAGCAGTACTTC. Its translation is CSARDVERDSYEQYF.

The sample holds many counts of this clonotype. The chain joins TRBV5-1 to TRBJ2-4; D not resolved. Trimming pared 5 bases from V and 0 bases from J, leaving 9 bases between. The CDR3 extends over 14 amino acids. CDR1 is SGHRS, CDR2 YFSETQ, per germline. The CDR3 DNA follows: TGCGCCAGCAGTCCGTACCTAGCCAAAAACATTCAGTACTTC. Residues: CASSPYLAKNIQYF. The full variable domain, with the rest looked up from reference TRBV5-1 and TRBJ2-4, is KAGVTQTPRYLIKTRGQQVTLSCSPISGHRSVSWYQQTPGQGLQFLFEYFSETQRNKGNFPGRFSGRQFSNSRSEMNVSTLELGDSALYLCASSPYLAKNIQYFGAGTRLSVL.

This clonotype was seen ten or more times. The chain has TRBV5-1 and TRBJ1-4; 9 nucleotides match TRBD1. Unmatched junction bases numbered 5, after V lost 3 bases and J lost 8 bases. The length of the CDR3 is 14 residues. The germline V gene encodes CDR1 SGHRS and CDR2 YFSETQ. The CDR3, as DNA: TGCGCCAGCAGCTCGGACAGGGGAGGCGAAAAACTGTTTTTT. Translating it yields CASSSDRGGEKLFF.

This clonotype was seen at least ten times. The chain couples TRBV5-1 to TRBJ2-3; the match to TRBD2 covers 13 bases. This CDR3 spans 17 amino acids. The V and J ends lost 3 bases and 2 bases, in that order; junction bases with no gene match: 6. Germline V gene lookup returns CDR1 SGHRS and CDR2 YFSETQ. The CDR3 is CASSWRTSGGYTDTQYF. The CDR3 bases are TGCGCCAGCAGCTGGCGGACTAGCGGGGGTTACACAGATACGCAGTATTTT.

In its sample, this clonotype was seen a few times. The V and J genes are TRBV18 and TRBJ1-6; D is unresolved. This CDR3 region has 16 residues. Looked up from germline, CDR1 is KGHSH and CDR2 is LQKENI. V dropped 1 base and J dropped 1 base, with 8 bases sitting between them. The CDR3: CASSPLRRSYNSPLHF. In nucleotides, the CDR3 is TGTGCCAGCTCACCACTCCGGAGGTCCTATAATTCACCCCTCCACTTT.

This clonotype appeared a few times. The V gene is TRBV5-1, the J gene TRBJ2-3; 8 nucleotides match TRBD2. Germline-derived CDR1 and CDR2 are SGHRS and YFSETQ. The CDR3 is made up of 17 amino acids. Trimming took 4 bases from V and 2 from J; bases not matched to a gene: 12. In DNA form, the CDR3 reads TGCGCCAGCAGCCCCTTCCCGGGAGGGGCAACCACAGATACGCAGTATTTT. The encoded protein is CASSPFPGGATTDTQYF.

This sequence joins TRBV7-3 and TRBJ2-5, with D unclear. Germline-derived CDR1 and CDR2 are SGHTA and FQGTGA. There are 13 residues in the CDR3. With 2 bases removed from V and 4 bases from J, the gap between germline ends came to 8 bases. The CDR3 DNA reads as TGTGCCAGCAGCTTAGGCTTTTCAGAGACCCAGTACTTC. This codes for CASSLGFSETQYF.

This clonotype occurred a few times. The rearrangement links TRBV4-1 to TRBJ2-3; TRBD2 aligns across 12 bases. The CDR3 loop spans 16 amino acids. V lost 4 bases, J lost 3 bases, and 5 bases stayed unmatched. The germline CDR1 and CDR2 sequences are MGHRA and YSYEKL. DNA of the CDR3: TGCGCCAGCAGCCCCCTAGCGGGGGGGCCTACAGATACGCAGTATTTT. This translates into CASSPLAGGPTDTQYF.

This clonotype showed up many times. The V and J genes are TRBV5-1 and TRBJ1-2; the match to TRBD1 covers 10 bases. J gave up 6 bases and V 0 bases, and 2 bases lay outside the gene matches. This CDR3 comprises 14 residues. The germline gives CDR1 SGHRS, CDR2 YFSETQ. The CDR3 sequence: CASSLGDRGHGYTF. The CDR3 bases are TGCGCCAGCAGCTTGGGGGACAGGGGCCATGGCTACACCTTC.

This clonotype turned up a few times. The V and J genes are TRBV14 and TRBJ2-1, with TRBD2 matching 11 bases. This CDR3 region has 18 residues. V lost 0 bases and J lost 3; bases outside the gene matches: 7. The germline CDR1 and CDR2 sequences are SGHDN and FVKESK. The CDR3 DNA follows: TGTGCCAGCAGCCAAGATTCGGCTAGCGGGGGGTACTACAATGAGCAGTTCTTC. It yields the protein CASSQDSASGGYYNEQFF.

This clonotype was recorded a few times. The gene calls are TRBV10-3 and TRBJ2-3; 10 bases map to TRBD2. The V and J ends lost 10 bases and 3 bases, in that order; junction bases with no gene match: 10. The CDR3 is 15 amino acids. Per germline, CDR1 ENHRY and CDR2 SYGVKD. DNA for the CDR3: TGTGCCACTATTTCTAGCGGGGGTCGGACAGATACGCAGTATTTT. Protein sequence: CATISSGGRTDTQYF.

Concerning this clonotype: The junction departs from germline at one end; a sequencing error may be responsible. The chain recombines TRBV18 with TRBJ2-3, with a tentative D call TRBD2 (5 bases). CDR1 and CDR2 (germline): KGHSH, LQKENI. This CDR3 region has 16 residues. The CDR3, as DNA: TGTGCCAACTCACCCCCCGGCGGGCCAGACACAGATACGCAGTATTTT. Protein: CANSPPGGPDTDTQYF.

CDR3 sequence: CASSSSTGSGNTIYF. The CDR3 coding sequence is TGTGCCAGCAGCTCCTCGACAGGCTCTGGAAACACCATATATTTT. The chain recombines TRBV11-2 with TRBJ1-3; tentatively, D is TRBD1 (6 bases). From germline, CDR1 is SGHAT and CDR2 FQNNGV. Between the trimmed V and J ends, which lost 4 bases and 0 bases, there was a span of 10 bases. The CDR3 covers 15 residues.